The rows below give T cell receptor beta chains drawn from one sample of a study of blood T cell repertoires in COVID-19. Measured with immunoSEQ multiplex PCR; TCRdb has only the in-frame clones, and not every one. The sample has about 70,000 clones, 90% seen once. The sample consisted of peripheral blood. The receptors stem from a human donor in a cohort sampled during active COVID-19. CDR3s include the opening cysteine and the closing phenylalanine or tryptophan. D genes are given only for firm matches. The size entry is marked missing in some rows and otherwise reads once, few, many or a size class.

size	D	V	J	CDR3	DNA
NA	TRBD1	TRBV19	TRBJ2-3	CASSIRQGRTDTQYF	TGTGCCAGTAGTATAAGACAGGGGAGGACAGATACGCAGTATTTT
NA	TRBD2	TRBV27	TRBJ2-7	CASSPGLAGAEQYF	TGTGCCAGCAGTCCCGGACTAGCGGGAGCCGAGCAGTACTTC
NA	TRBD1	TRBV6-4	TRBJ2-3	CASSDGQGADTQYF	TGTGCCAGCAGTGACGGACAGGGGGCGGATACGCAGTATTTT
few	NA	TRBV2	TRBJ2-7	CASGQGSSYEQYF	TGTGCCAGCGGGCAGGGGAGCTCCTACGAGCAGTACTTC
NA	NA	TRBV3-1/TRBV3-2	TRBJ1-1	CASRQVGGEAFF	TGTGCCAGCAGGCAGGTCGGGGGTGAAGCTTTCTTT
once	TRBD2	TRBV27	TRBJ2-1	CASSFGTSGRASSQFF	TGTGCCAGCAGTTTCGGGACTAGCGGGAGGGCAAGTTCGCAGTTCTTC
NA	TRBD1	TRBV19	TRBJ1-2	CASSAGTGAYGYTF	TGTGCCAGTAGTGCGGGGACAGGCGCTTATGGCTACACCTTC
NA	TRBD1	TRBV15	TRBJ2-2	CATSRGDRGQGGELFF	TGTGCCACCAGCAGAGGGGACAGGGGGCAAGGCGGGGAGCTGTTTTTT
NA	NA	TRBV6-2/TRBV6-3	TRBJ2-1	CASSYTQRVEQFF	TGTGCCAGCAGTTACACCCAGCGAGTAGAGCAGTTCTTC
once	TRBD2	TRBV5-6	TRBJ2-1	CASSPHAGGSSYEQFF	TGTGCCAGCAGCCCCCACGCGGGAGGATCTTCGTATGAGCAGTTCTTC
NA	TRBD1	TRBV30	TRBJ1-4	CAWSTEGAEKLFF	TGTGCCTGGAGTACGGAGGGGGCTGAAAAACTGTTTTTT
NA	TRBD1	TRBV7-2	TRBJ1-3	CASSLDRLGSGNTIYF	TGTGCCAGCAGCTTGGACAGGCTAGGCTCTGGAAACACCATATATTTT
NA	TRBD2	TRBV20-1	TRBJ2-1	CSASNSGRANEQFF	TGCAGTGCTAGTAATAGCGGGAGGGCCAATGAGCAGTTCTTC
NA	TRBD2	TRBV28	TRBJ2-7	CASSPSLGGNEQYF	TGTGCCAGCAGCCCCAGTTTGGGGGGGAACGAGCAGTACTTC
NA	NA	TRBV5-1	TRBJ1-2	CASSLEAGHYGYTF	TGCGCCAGCAGCTTGGAGGCGGGGCACTATGGCTACACCTTC
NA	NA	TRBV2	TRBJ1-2	CASNKQGEYGYTF	TGTGCCAGCAATAAACAGGGAGAGTATGGCTACACCTTC
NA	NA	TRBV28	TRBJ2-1	CASSSLTDNEQFF	TGTGCCAGCAGTTCTCTCACAGACAATGAGCAGTTCTTC
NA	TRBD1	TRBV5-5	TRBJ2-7	CASSFGRDRVDEQYF	TGTGCCAGCAGCTTCGGCCGGGACAGGGTCGACGAGCAGTACTTC
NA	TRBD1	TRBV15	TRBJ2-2	CATSGTGVSGELFF	TGTGCCACCAGCGGGACAGGGGTGTCCGGGGAGCTGTTTTTT
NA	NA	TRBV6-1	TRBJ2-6	CASSEGSFGSGANVLTF	TGTGCCAGCAGTGAAGGTAGCTTCGGGTCTGGGGCCAACGTCCTGACTTTC
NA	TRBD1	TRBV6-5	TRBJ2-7	CASSYRGQGAYEQYF	TGTGCCAGCAGTTACCGGGGACAGGGTGCCTACGAGCAGTACTTC
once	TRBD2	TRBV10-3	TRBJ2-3	CAISIAGGADTQYF	TGTGCCATCAGCATAGCGGGAGGCGCGGATACGCAGTATTTT
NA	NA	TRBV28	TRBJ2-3	CASSSQTDTQYF	TGTGCCAGCAGTTCGCAGACTGACACGCAGTATTTT
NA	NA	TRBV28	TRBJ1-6	CASSLGLGSGNSPLHF	TGTGCCAGCAGTTTAGGGCTAGGGTCGGGAAATTCACCCCTCCACTTT
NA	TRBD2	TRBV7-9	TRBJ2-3	CASSSIAGPYTQYF	TGTGCCAGCAGCTCAATAGCGGGACCTTATACGCAGTATTTT
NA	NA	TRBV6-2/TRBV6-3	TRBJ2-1	CASSKGTFYNEQFF	TGTGCCAGCAGTAAGGGGACTTTCTACAATGAGCAGTTCTTC
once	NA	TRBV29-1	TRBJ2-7	CSVEGLSSYEQYF	TGCAGCGTTGAAGGGTTGAGCTCCTACGAGCAGTACTTC
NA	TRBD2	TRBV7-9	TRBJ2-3	CASMASGMDTQYF	TGTGCCAGCATGGCTAGCGGGATGGATACGCAGTATTTT
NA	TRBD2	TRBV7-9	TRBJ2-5	CASSLLSGQETQYF	TGTGCCAGCAGCCTTCTTAGCGGGCAAGAGACCCAGTACTTC
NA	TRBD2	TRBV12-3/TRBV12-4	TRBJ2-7	CALWGGDEQYF	TGTGCCCTTTGGGGAGGGGACGAGCAGTACTTC
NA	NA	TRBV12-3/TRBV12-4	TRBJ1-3	CASSLGGGNTIYF	TGTGCCAGCAGTTTAGGCGGCGGCAACACCATATATTTT
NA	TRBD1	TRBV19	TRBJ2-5	CASSMQGAGETQYF	TGTGCCAGTAGTATGCAGGGGGCCGGGGAGACCCAGTACTTC
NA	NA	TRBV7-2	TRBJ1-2	CASSLGQVNYGYTF	TGTGCCAGCAGCTTAGGGCAGGTGAACTATGGCTACACCTTC
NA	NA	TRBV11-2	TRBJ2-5	CASSLGGKETQYF	TGTGCCAGCAGCTTAGGCGGGAAAGAGACCCAGTACTTC
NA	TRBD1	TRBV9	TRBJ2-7	CASSVAGTGNYEQYF	TGTGCCAGCAGCGTAGCCGGGACAGGGAATTACGAGCAGTACTTC
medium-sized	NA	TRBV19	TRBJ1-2	CASSPGDSYGYTF	TGTGCCAGTAGCCCCGGGGACTCCTATGGCTACACCTTC
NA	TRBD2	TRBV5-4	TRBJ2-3	CASSFKTSGSTDTQYF	TGTGCCAGCAGCTTCAAGACTAGCGGGAGCACAGATACGCAGTATTTT
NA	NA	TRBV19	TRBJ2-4	CASSIEVWGERNIQYF	TGTGCCAGTAGTATAGAGGTTTGGGGGGAGAGGAACATTCAGTACTTC
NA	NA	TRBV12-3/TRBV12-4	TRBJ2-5	CASRTTGQETQYF	TGTGCCAGCAGAACGACAGGCCAAGAGACCCAGTACTTC
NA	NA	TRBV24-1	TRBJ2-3	CATSVGGGGTDTQYF	TGTGCCACCAGTGTAGGGGGCGGGGGCACAGATACGCAGTATTTT
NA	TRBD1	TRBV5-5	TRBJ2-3	CASSGGQQSTDTQYF	TGTGCCAGCAGCGGGGGACAGCAAAGCACAGATACGCAGTATTTT
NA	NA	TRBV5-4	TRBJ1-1	CASSLVGGGEAFF	TGTGCCAGCAGCTTGGTAGGGGGGGGTGAAGCTTTCTTT
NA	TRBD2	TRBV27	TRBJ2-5	CASSSFGLEETQYF	TGTGCCAGCAGTTCGTTCGGACTAGAAGAGACCCAGTACTTC
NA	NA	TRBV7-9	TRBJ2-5	CASSGRETQYF	TGTGCCAGCAGCGGGCGAGAGACCCAGTACTTC
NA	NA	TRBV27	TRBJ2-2	CASSLYSLNTGELFF	TGTGCCAGCAGTTTATACTCCTTGAACACCGGGGAGCTGTTTTTT
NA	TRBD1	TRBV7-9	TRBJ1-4	CASGQTGQDEKLFF	TGTGCCAGCGGACAAACGGGACAGGATGAAAAACTGTTTTTT
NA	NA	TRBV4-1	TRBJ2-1	CASSVRNEQFF	TGCGCCAGCAGCGTCAGAAATGAGCAGTTCTTC
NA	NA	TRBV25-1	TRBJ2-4	CASSGDNGIQYF	TGTGCCAGCAGTGGGGACAATGGCATTCAGTACTTC
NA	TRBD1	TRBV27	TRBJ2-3	CASGPGGRHIGTDTQYF	TGTGCCAGCGGGCCAGGGGGACGGCATATCGGGACAGATACGCAGTATTTT
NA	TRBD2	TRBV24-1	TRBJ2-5	CATSDRASGRAGETQYF	TGTGCCACCAGTGATCGTGCTAGCGGGAGGGCGGGAGAGACCCAGTACTTC
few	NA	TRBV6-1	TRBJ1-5	CASSDRDWDQPQHF	TGTGCCAGCAGTGACCGGGATTGGGATCAGCCCCAGCATTTT
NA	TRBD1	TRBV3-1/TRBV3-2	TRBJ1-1	CASSPSFIYRGDTEAFF	TGTGCCAGCAGCCCTTCGTTTATTTACAGGGGAGATACTGAAGCTTTCTTT